This TCR beta chain was captured in a study of CD8+CD57+ T cells in acquired aplastic anemia. Patients chosen for sequencing had shown CD8+CD57+ cell expansion by flow cytometry. The CDR3 has 15 residues. Germline CDR1 SGDLS, CDR2 YYNGEE. TCR beta VDJ and CDR3 profiling used genomic DNA as template. TCRdb itself ran the reads through MiXCR, one entry per CDR3 protein. This sample has over 150,000 distinct CDR3 sequences, with 70% to 75% found just once. Sequenced: sorted CD4+, CD8+, or CD8+CD57+ T cells (not recorded which) from PBMCs. This TCR derives from a human donor with aplastic anemia. The rearrangement uses TRBV9 and TRBJ2-5, with D possibly being TRBD2 (5 bases). The J call may be mistaken, given a closer DNA end match to TRBJ2-7. The chain's CDR3 is CASSVSGSPNYEQYF. The DNA of the CDR3 is TGTGCCAGCAGCGTGAGTGGGAGCCCCAACTACGAGCAGTACTTC.